Listed below are T cell receptor beta chains from one sample, sequenced in a study of blood T cell repertoires in COVID-19. Repertoires were generated with immunoSEQ multiplex PCR, while TCRdb's copy carries only in-frame clones and drops some. This table holds 300,000 to 350,000 clones, 80% to 90% found once. Input material: peripheral blood. The source is a man aged 30 to 45 with COVID-19, enrolled during active disease. CDR3s include the opening cysteine and the closing phenylalanine or tryptophan. The order of the fields is clone size, V gene, J gene, D gene, CDR3 protein, CDR3 DNA. The D gene is left open where the match is weak. The size entry is marked missing in some rows and otherwise reads once, few, many or a size class.

abundance: -
v_gene: TRBV2
j_gene: TRBJ2-7
d_gene: -
CDR3aa: CASSEAVYEQYF
CDR3nt: TGTGCCAGCAGTGAGGCGGTCTACGAGCAGTACTTC

abundance: -
v_gene: TRBV28
j_gene: TRBJ2-7
d_gene: -
CDR3aa: CASSTNYEQYF
CDR3nt: TGTGCCAGCAGTACTAACTACGAGCAGTACTTC

abundance: -
v_gene: TRBV7-6
j_gene: TRBJ2-3
d_gene: TRBD1
CDR3aa: CASSNRDRSTDTQYF
CDR3nt: TGTGCCAGCAGCAACCGGGACAGAAGCACAGATACGCAGTATTTT

abundance: -
v_gene: TRBV7-2
j_gene: TRBJ2-7
d_gene: -
CDR3aa: CASSLVSGAHYEQYF
CDR3nt: TGTGCCAGCAGCTTAGTATCAGGGGCCCACTACGAGCAGTACTTC

abundance: -
v_gene: TRBV28
j_gene: TRBJ1-1
d_gene: -
CDR3aa: CASSFPTAYMTEAFF
CDR3nt: TGTGCCAGCAGTTTCCCAACCGCTTACATGACTGAAGCTTTCTTT

abundance: -
v_gene: TRBV11-3
j_gene: TRBJ2-1
d_gene: -
CDR3aa: CASSLGWSSYNEQFF
CDR3nt: TGTGCCAGCAGCTTAGGTTGGAGCTCCTACAATGAGCAGTTCTTC

abundance: -
v_gene: TRBV5-1
j_gene: TRBJ2-5
d_gene: -
CDR3aa: CASSIAPGQQETQYF
CDR3nt: TGCGCCAGCAGCATCGCCCCGGGACAACAAGAGACCCAGTACTTC

abundance: once
v_gene: TRBV7-2
j_gene: TRBJ2-7
d_gene: TRBD1
CDR3aa: CASSLRTGGPYNEQYF
CDR3nt: TGTGCCAGCAGCTTAAGAACAGGGGGACCCTACAATGAGCAGTACTTC

abundance: -
v_gene: TRBV24-1
j_gene: TRBJ2-2
d_gene: TRBD2
CDR3aa: CATSGEGLAGRSRTGELFF
CDR3nt: TGTGCCACCAGTGGTGAGGGACTAGCGGGGAGAAGTAGGACCGGGGAGCTGTTTTTT

abundance: -
v_gene: TRBV4-3
j_gene: TRBJ2-3
d_gene: TRBD2
CDR3aa: CASSQRAQREITDTQYF
CDR3nt: TGCGCCAGCAGCCAAAGAGCCCAGCGGGAGATCACAGATACGCAGTATTTT

abundance: -
v_gene: TRBV27
j_gene: TRBJ2-7
d_gene: TRBD1
CDR3aa: CASSALGTVSYEQYF
CDR3nt: TGTGCCAGCAGTGCCTTAGGGACAGTGTCCTACGAGCAGTACTTC

abundance: -
v_gene: TRBV7-3
j_gene: TRBJ2-3
d_gene: TRBD1
CDR3aa: CASSPQGAADTQYF
CDR3nt: TGTGCCAGCAGCCCACAGGGGGCTGCAGATACGCAGTATTTT

abundance: -
v_gene: TRBV5-5
j_gene: TRBJ1-5
d_gene: TRBD1
CDR3aa: CASSLSVQGAGQPQHF
CDR3nt: TGTGCCAGCAGCTTGAGTGTACAGGGGGCAGGTCAGCCCCAGCATTTT

abundance: -
v_gene: TRBV4-3
j_gene: TRBJ1-6
d_gene: TRBD1
CDR3aa: CASSQEPTGRSPLHF
CDR3nt: TGCGCCAGCAGCCAAGAGCCGACAGGGAGGTCACCCCTCCACTTT

abundance: -
v_gene: TRBV29-1
j_gene: TRBJ2-1
d_gene: TRBD2
CDR3aa: CSAMTSGGRYNEQFF
CDR3nt: TGCAGCGCGATGACGAGCGGGGGCCGATACAATGAGCAGTTCTTC

abundance: -
v_gene: TRBV3-1/TRBV3-2
j_gene: TRBJ2-3
d_gene: TRBD2
CDR3aa: CASSLLLAGEEDTQYF
CDR3nt: TGTGCCAGCAGCCTCCTACTAGCGGGAGAGGAAGATACGCAGTATTTT

abundance: -
v_gene: TRBV5-1
j_gene: TRBJ1-2
d_gene: -
CDR3aa: CASSLGSVYGYTF
CDR3nt: TGCGCCAGCAGCTTGGGTTCAGTCTATGGCTACACCTTC

abundance: once
v_gene: TRBV27
j_gene: TRBJ1-5
d_gene: TRBD1
CDR3aa: CASSLSHRGVIVGNQPQHF
CDR3nt: TGTGCCAGCAGTTTATCGCACAGGGGTGTGATAGTTGGCAATCAGCCCCAGCATTTT

abundance: -
v_gene: TRBV19
j_gene: TRBJ2-7
d_gene: TRBD1
CDR3aa: CASSTSRDRYEQYF
CDR3nt: TGTGCCAGTAGTACGAGCCGGGACAGGTACGAGCAGTACTTC

abundance: -
v_gene: TRBV6-5
j_gene: TRBJ2-5
d_gene: TRBD2
CDR3aa: CASNSGGSQETQYF
CDR3nt: TGTGCCAGCAACAGCGGGGGGAGCCAAGAGACCCAGTACTTC